What follows are 26 T cell receptor beta chains derived from one specimen sequenced in a study of shared clonotypes between healthy human individuals. This table comes from immunoSEQ multiplex PCR, and its TCRdb copy is limited to in-frame clones, with some not included. The table includes 800,000 to 1,200,000 clones, more than 75% detected once. Sequencing was done on a sample of memory CD4+ T cells from PBMCs. Subset defined: CD45RA-negative fraction. These receptors were taken from a man in his late teens or twenties in good health. Some clones in this sample may be carry-over from other donors' samples.

J is TRBJ2-1 and V is TRBV5-5; D call uncertain. Germline V gene lookup returns CDR1 SGHKS and CDR2 YYEKEE (reference sequence). Trimming removed 0 bases from V and 3 bases from J, with 10 bases in between. This CDR3 comprises 15 residues. The CDR3 protein is CASSLAWEGYNEQFF. Here the CDR3 DNA reads TGTGCCAGCAGCTTGGCCTGGGAAGGCTACAATGAGCAGTTCTTC.

Concerning this clone: The junction departs from germline at one end; a sequencing error may be responsible. The genes are TRBV10-2 and TRBJ2-1, with TRBD2 matching over 8 bases. In germline, CDR1 is WSHSY, CDR2 SAAADI. This CDR3 has 15 amino acids. The CDR3 region has the DNA TGCGCCAGCAGTGAGGTATCTAGCGGGTACGGCGGGGCGGTCTTC. Translation: CASSEVSSGYGGAVF.

The V and J genes are TRBV5-1 and TRBJ2-1, with 12 nucleotides matching TRBD2. This CDR3 contains 15 residues. The germline V gene has CDR1 SGHRS and CDR2 YFSETQ. J was trimmed by 10 bases and V by 0 bases; bases with no gene match: 5. The CDR3 nucleotides read TGCGCCAGCAGCTTGGGACTAGCGGGAGTGGGCGAGCAGTTCTTC. This codes for CASSLGLAGVGEQFF.

The sample holds a few counts of this clone. At the DNA level, this CDR3 is encoded by other sequences in the same sample as well. V and J are TRBV2 and TRBJ1-1, with D unclear. Trimming cost V 2 bases and J 0 bases, with 4 bases left between them. Germline V gene data show CDR1 as SNHLY and CDR2 as FYNNEI. CDR3 length: 13 residues. CDR3 sequence: CASSERMNTEAFF. The CDR3 DNA sequence: TGTGCCAGCAGTGAACGCATGAACACTGAAGCTTTCTTT.

The genes are TRBV7-9 and TRBJ1-5; D is unresolved. V dropped 3 bases and J dropped 4 bases, with 10 bases sitting between them. Germline V gives CDR1 SEHNR, CDR2 FQNEAQ (reference sequence). This CDR3 comprises 14 residues. The CDR3 here is CASSFNSENQPQHF. As DNA, the CDR3 is TGTGCCAGCAGCTTCAACAGCGAAAATCAGCCCCAGCATTTT.

This chain links TRBV5-1 with TRBJ2-3; 10 bases agree with TRBD1. This CDR3 is 16 amino acids long. V shed 4 bases and J 1 base; nucleotides not matched to a gene: 6. Germline CDR1 and CDR2: SGHRS and YFSETQ. CDR3: CASSPGQGVRTDTQYF. The CDR3 bases are TGCGCCAGCAGCCCCGGACAGGGGGTACGCACAGATACGCAGTATTTT.

The chain uses TRBV28 and TRBJ1-2, with D uncertain. This CDR3 has 12 residues. V was pared by 7 bases and J by 4 bases, with 10 bases between. Germline values: CDR1 MDHEN, CDR2 SYDVKM. In DNA, the CDR3 is TGTGCCAGCACCGGCCGGGTCTATGGCTACACCTTC. Protein sequence: CASTGRVYGYTF.

This chain links TRBV7-2 with TRBJ2-3; D might be TRBD2 (5 bases). V lost 4 bases, J lost 2 bases, and 10 bases lay in between. This CDR3 comprises 14 residues. CDR1 SGHTA and CDR2 FQGNSA come from the germline V gene. As DNA, the CDR3 is TGTGCCAGCAGCTACGGACGGGACACAGATACGCAGTATTTT. The encoded protein is CASSYGRDTDTQYF.

This chain joins TRBV5-1 and TRBJ2-7, with 9 bases fitting TRBD1. The CDR3 covers 14 residues. Per the germline V gene, CDR1 is SGHRS and CDR2 is YFSETQ. The ends lost 4 bases at V and 2 bases at J; junction bases unmatched: 4. CDR3 in amino acids: CASSRTGEPYEQYF. The CDR3 DNA is TGCGCCAGCAGCAGGACAGGGGAACCCTACGAGCAGTACTTC.

The rearrangement links TRBV4-2 to TRBJ2-7, with 13 positions matching TRBD2. The CDR3 has 15 residues. Unmatched junction bases numbered 4, after V lost 3 bases and J lost 5 bases. Germline CDR1 reads LGHNA; CDR2 reads YNFKEQ. CDR3 loop: CASSQRTSGSDEQYF. CDR3 nucleotides: TGTGCCAGCAGCCAGAGGACTAGCGGGAGCGACGAGCAGTACTTC.

This chain joins TRBV25-1 and TRBJ2-1; 7 bases are shared with TRBD1. This CDR3 is built from 13 residues. J lost 8 bases, V lost 7 bases, and 8 bases had no gene match. The germline V gene has CDR1 MGHDK and CDR2 SYGVNS. CDR3 bases: TGTGCCAGCACCGAGGGGGCGCGGGATGAGCAGTTCTTC. The encoded protein is CASTEGARDEQFF. The full variable domain, in which reference TRBV25-1 and TRBJ2-1 provide the parts outside the CDR3, is EADIYQTPRYLVIGTGKKITLECSQTMGHDKMYWYQQDPGMELHLIHYSYGVNSTEKGDLSSESTVSRIRTEHFPLTLESARPSHTSQYLCASTEGARDEQFFGPGTRLTVL.

This clone was seen once. This sequence joins TRBV7-9 and TRBJ2-5; TRBD1 agrees at 7 bases. V lost 1 base, J lost 5 bases, and 10 bases stayed unmatched. Per germline, CDR1 SEHNR and CDR2 FQNEAQ (reference sequence). The CDR3 sequence is 16 residues long. The CDR3 region is CASSLVAFRGFETQYF. The CDR3 nucleotides are TGTGCCAGCAGCTTAGTGGCTTTCAGGGGGTTTGAGACCCAGTACTTC.

This clone came up a few times. The chain is built from TRBV28 and TRBJ1-2; 7 bases are shared with TRBD1. CDR3 length: 14 amino acids. CDR1 and CDR2 from the germline V gene are MDHEN and SYDVKM. V lost 7 bases, J lost 4 bases, and 9 bases stayed unmatched. The CDR3 reads CASKWGTAVYGYTF. CDR3 DNA sequence: TGTGCCAGCAAATGGGGGACAGCGGTCTATGGCTACACCTTC.

On this clone: The sample carries other DNA sequences with the same CDR3. V and J are TRBV7-9 and TRBJ2-5, with TRBD1 matching over 7 bases. J gave up 2 bases and V 1 base, and 4 bases lay outside the gene matches. There are 15 residues in the CDR3. Germline V CDR1 and CDR2: SEHNR, FQNEAQ (reference sequence). In nucleotides, the CDR3 is TGTGCCAGCAGCTTAGGGACAGGATTTCAAGAGACCCAGTACTTC. As protein: CASSLGTGFQETQYF.

For this clone: The sample contains more than one DNA sequence encoding this CDR3. This sequence joins TRBV19 and TRBJ2-6; D may match TRBD1 or TRBD2 (6 bases each). CDR1 is LNHDA and CDR2 is SQIVND in the germline V gene (reference sequence). Between the trimmed V and J ends, which lost 3 bases and 4 bases, there was a span of 10 bases. The CDR3 extends over 15 amino acids. The CDR3 loop is CASSIGGPGANVLTF. The CDR3 coding sequence is TGTGCCAGTAGTATTGGGGGGCCAGGGGCCAACGTCCTGACTTTC.

About this clone itself: Other DNA sequences in this sample translate to the same CDR3. The CDR3 loop is CASSLTPGYGYTF. The CDR3 DNA is TGTGCCAGCAGTTTAACCCCCGGTTATGGCTACACCTTC. The rearrangement joins TRBV27 to TRBJ1-2; D remains unclear. Trimming took off 2 bases at V and 5 bases at J, with 9 bases between the two ends. Germline assignment: CDR1 MNHEY and CDR2 SMNVEV (reference sequence). This CDR3 comprises 13 residues.

The chain carries TRBV28 and TRBJ1-4; 8 bases match TRBD1. The germline CDR1 and CDR2 sequences are MDHEN and SYDVKM. V was pared by 7 bases and J by 2 bases, with 6 bases of the junction left unmatched. The CDR3 contains 15 residues. The CDR3 sequence is CASNAGGATNEKLFF. As DNA, the CDR3 is TGTGCCAGCAATGCAGGGGGCGCGACTAATGAAAAACTGTTTTTT.

V usage is TRBV30 and J usage is TRBJ1-1; weak D call: TRBD1 (5 bases). Germline V gene data show CDR1 as GTSNPN and CDR2 as SVGIG (reference sequence). Trimming took off 8 bases at V and 1 base at J, with 14 bases between the two ends. The CDR3 totals 13 residues. The CDR3 spells CAGSRETNTEAFF. CDR3 coding DNA: TGTGCCGGCTCCAGGGAAACGAACACTGAAGCTTTCTTT.

This chain uses TRBV18 with TRBJ1-6; D is perhaps TRBD1 (5 bases). CDR3 length: 13 amino acids. Germline-derived CDR1 and CDR2 are KGHSH and LQKENI. V lost 0 bases and J 14 bases, leaving 11 bases between the germline ends. CDR3 sequence (DNA): TGTGCCAGCTCACCACCTGGGGACGAAGCCCTCCACTTT. Encoded protein: CASSPPGDEALHF. Full variable domain (remainder filled in from reference TRBV18 and TRBJ1-6): NAGVMQNPRHLVRRRGQEARLRCSPMKGHSHVYWYRQLPEEGLKFMVYLQKENIIDESGMPKERFSAEFPKEGPSILRIQQVVRGDSAAYFCASSPPGDEALHFGNGTRLTVT.

The chain uses TRBV7-3 and TRBJ1-2; 9 bases align to TRBD1. CDR3 size: 15 residues. J lost 6 bases, V lost 3 bases, and 8 bases had no gene match. Germline V gene lookup returns CDR1 SGHTA and CDR2 FQGTGA. CDR3 coding DNA: TGTGCCAGCAGCTTGGGGACAGGGTTTGGGAATGGCTACACCTTC. It yields the protein CASSLGTGFGNGYTF.

The rearrangement links TRBV29-1 to TRBJ2-7; 7 nucleotides line up with TRBD1. The trim removed 6 bases at V and 0 bases at J, leaving 5 bases unmatched. This CDR3 has 13 residues. CDR1 is SQVTM, CDR2 ANQGSEA, per germline. CDR3 amino acids: CSVWDRISYEQYF. The CDR3 nucleotides read TGCAGCGTCTGGGACAGAATCTCCTACGAGCAGTACTTC.

In this sample, this clone turned up once. V usage is TRBV11-2 and J usage is TRBJ2-1; possibly TRBD2 for D (6 bases). There are 16 residues in the CDR3. V dropped 5 bases and J dropped 4 bases, with 18 bases sitting between them. Germline CDR1 reads SGHAT; CDR2 reads FQNNGV. Written as DNA, the CDR3 is TGTGCCAGCAGCCAAGACAGAACCCGGGAGTACAATGAGCAGTTCTTC. Its translation is CASSQDRTREYNEQFF.

This sequence joins TRBV5-1 and TRBJ2-3, with 9 nucleotides matching TRBD2. This CDR3 is built from 16 residues. Germline CDR1 and CDR2: SGHRS and YFSETQ. V lost 0 bases, J lost 1 base, and 3 bases stayed unmatched. The CDR3: CASSLARGGGTDTQYF. The CDR3 bases are TGCGCCAGCAGCTTGGCCCGCGGGGGGGGCACAGATACGCAGTATTTT.

The chain is built from TRBV29-1 and TRBJ1-1; perhaps TRBD1 as D (5 bases). This CDR3 is 13 amino acids long. CDR1 and CDR2 (germline): SQVTM, ANQGSEA. V was shortened by 2 bases and J by 1 base, with 8 bases between the two germline ends. CDR3 in amino acids: CSVERGANTEAFF. Written as DNA, the CDR3 is TGCAGCGTTGAAAGAGGGGCGAACACTGAAGCTTTCTTT.

In the case of this clone: The same CDR3 also results from other DNA sequences found in this sample. The CDR3 nucleotides are TGTGCCAGCAGCTTAGCCGGACTAGCGGGAGACCCCTACGAGCAGTACTTC. It translates to CASSLAGLAGDPYEQYF. The chain links TRBV7-2 to TRBJ2-7, with 13 bases fitting TRBD2. Germline-derived CDR1 and CDR2 are SGHTA and FQGNSA. CDR3 size: 17 residues. V was clipped by 0 bases and J by 2 bases; unmatched bases: 4.

V usage is TRBV7-6 and J usage is TRBJ2-3, with D possibly being TRBD1 or TRBD2 (5 bases each). The germline V gene has CDR1 SGHVS and CDR2 FNYEAQ. This CDR3 has 15 amino acids. Trimming removed 0 bases from V and 3 bases from J, with 10 bases in between. The CDR3 protein is CASSLARVATDTQYF. The CDR3 nucleotides are TGTGCCAGCAGCTTAGCCAGGGTAGCGACAGATACGCAGTATTTT.